Below are 19 T cell receptor beta chains sequenced from a single sample in a study of shared T cell receptors in the human thymus (dated by TCRdb to the early 2020s). Libraries were prepared through the immunoSEQ multiplex PCR assay. What TCRdb holds here is the immuneACCESS table cut down to in-frame rearrangements. Part of the clones is not present; checked against another copy, under half of the missing clones reflect an unresolved V gene, and the others are unexplained. For this sample there are approximately 490,000 clones; around three quarters appear just once. The ten largest account for around 0.012% of the sample. The same specimen was also included in a second study, on human thymus T cells.

Material for sequencing was thymocytes. The receptors shown here come from a boy under three years old with a congenital heart defect. Donor details come from another sample of the same person, matched by shared clones.

The CDR3 reads CATTGQGTYEQYF. Here the CDR3 DNA reads TGTGCCACAACGGGACAGGGGACCTACGAGCAGTACTTC. The genes are TRBV5-4 and TRBJ2-7, with 10 nucleotides matching TRBD1. The germline CDR1 and CDR2 sequences are SGHNT and YYREEE (reference sequence). This CDR3 spans 13 amino acids. V gave up 9 bases and J gave up 2 bases; unmatched junction bases: 5.

The chain links TRBV9 to TRBJ2-3; a weak D match, TRBD1 (6 bases). The CDR3 is made up of 17 amino acids. V was trimmed by 0 bases and J by 6 bases, leaving 20 bases between them. Germline assignment: CDR1 SGDLS and CDR2 YYNGEE. CDR3 nucleotide sequence: TGTGCCAGCAGCGTAGCTAGGGGGACGAAGGGAAAGGATACGCAGTATTTT. Protein: CASSVARGTKGKDTQYF.

The J gene is TRBJ1-2, the V gene TRBV29-1, with D uncertain. Trimming cost V 1 base and J 4 bases, with 16 bases left between them. CDR1 is SQVTM and CDR2 is ANQGSEA in the germline V gene. The CDR3 is 15 residues long. The CDR3, as DNA: TGCAGCGTTGAAGGGGCCGCACACCCCCCCTATGGCTACACCTTC. Amino acid sequence: CSVEGAAHPPYGYTF. The complete variable domain, with remaining parts taken from reference TRBV29-1 and TRBJ1-2, reads SAVISQKPSRDICQRGTSLTIQCQVDSQVTMMFWYRQQPGQSLTLIATANQGSEATYESGFVIDKFPISRPNLTFSTLTVSNMSPEDSSIYLCSVEGAAHPPYGYTFGSGTRLTVV.

This chain joins TRBV2 and TRBJ1-4; TRBD1 agrees at 9 bases. The length of the CDR3 is 15 residues. V shed 1 base, J shed 11 bases, and the junction held 8 bases outside the gene matches. Germline V gives CDR1 SNHLY, CDR2 FYNNEI. The CDR3 coding sequence is TGTGCCAGCAGTGAAGTAGGGACAGGGTCAGAGAAACTGTTTTTT. Translating gives CASSEVGTGSEKLFF. Filled out from reference TRBV2 and TRBJ1-4, the complete variable domain reads EPEVTQTPSHQVTQMGQEVILRCVPISNHLYFYWYRQILGQKVEFLVSFYNNEISEKSEIFDDQFSVERPDGSNFTLKIRSTKLEDSAMYFCASSEVGTGSEKLFFGSGTQLSVL.

This clone was detected a few times. The chain has TRBV7-9 and TRBJ1-1; 11 bases are shared with TRBD1. Unmatched junction bases numbered 11, after V lost 1 base and J lost 4 bases. The CDR3 has 18 residues. CDR1 and CDR2 from the germline V gene are SEHNR and FQNEAQ (reference sequence). The DNA for the CDR3 is TGTGCCAGCAGCTTAGAACGGGACAGGGGGATTAAGGGCACTGAAGCTTTCTTT. Amino acids: CASSLERDRGIKGTEAFF.

This CDR3 is CSAPFDRGTDTQYF. The CDR3 DNA sequence: TGCAGCGCCCCCTTCGACAGGGGCACAGATACGCAGTATTTT. The chain combines TRBV29-1 with TRBJ2-3; the match to TRBD1 covers 7 bases. Trimming at V came to 7 bases and at J to 1 base, leaving 8 bases not matched to a gene. The CDR3 totals 14 residues. The V gene's germline CDR1 is SQVTM and CDR2 ANQGSEA.

As to this clone: A read error may produce the germline difference seen at one junction end. The J gene is TRBJ2-7, the V gene TRBV28, with a tentative D call TRBD1 (6 bases). The CDR3 totals 15 residues. Germline CDR1 reads MDHEN; CDR2 reads SYDVKM. CDR3 in amino acids: CASSLGAVDPYGQYF. The CDR3 region has the DNA TGTGCCAGCAGTTTGGGGGCGGTAGACCCCTACGGGCAGTACTTC.

The chain recombines TRBV7-9 with TRBJ2-1; 8 bases fit TRBD2. The germline gives CDR1 SEHNR, CDR2 FQNEAQ (reference sequence). The CDR3 sequence is 15 residues long. After removal of 5 bases from V and 4 bases from J, the junction contained 7 bases not matched to a gene. CDR3: CASSPTGRVYNEQFF. The CDR3 region has the DNA TGTGCCAGCAGCCCCACCGGGAGGGTGTACAATGAGCAGTTCTTC.

V gene TRBV5-5 combines with J gene TRBJ2-2; D gene uncertain. This CDR3 has 15 amino acids. CDR1 is SGHKS and CDR2 is YYEKEE in the germline V gene (reference sequence). Between the trimmed V and J ends, which lost 2 bases and 3 bases, there was a span of 11 bases. The CDR3 bases are TGTGCCAGCAGCTTCTATCACCCCGACACCGGGGAGCTGTTTTTT. This codes for CASSFYHPDTGELFF.

V and J are TRBV9 and TRBJ2-5, with D perhaps matching TRBD2 (5 bases). V was clipped by 3 bases and J by 3 bases, with 18 bases between them. Germline loops: CDR1 SGDLS, CDR2 YYNGEE. The CDR3 runs 16 residues. CDR3 sequence: CASSAGGSRIKETQYF. The CDR3 DNA follows: TGTGCCAGCAGCGCAGGAGGCTCTAGGATCAAAGAGACCCAGTACTTC.

The chain carries TRBV13 and TRBJ2-7, with a tentative D call TRBD2 (5 bases). Germline V lookup: CDR1 PRHDT, CDR2 FYEKMQ (reference sequence). Trimming shortened V by 7 bases and J by 4 bases, and 23 bases separated the two germline ends. There are 16 residues in the CDR3. CDR3 residues: CASKPWATRREYEQYF. In DNA, the CDR3 is TGTGCCAGCAAGCCGTGGGCCACTAGACGGGAATACGAGCAGTACTTC.

This chain joins TRBV28 and TRBJ1-2; TRBD1 matches at 7 bases. V was clipped by 11 bases and J by 2 bases; unmatched bases: 8. CDR1 and CDR2 (germline): MDHEN, SYDVKM. This CDR3 region has 13 residues. CDR3: CAAALTGNYGYTF. In DNA form, the CDR3 reads TGTGCCGCGGCCTTGACAGGGAACTATGGCTACACCTTC.

This clone was counted a single time. This rearrangement joins TRBV5-1 to TRBJ2-7; 7 bases line up with TRBD2. This CDR3 spans 14 amino acids. The junction had 4 bases not matched to a gene; V was cut back by 2 bases and J by 2 bases. CDR1 is SGHRS, CDR2 YFSETQ, per germline. The CDR3 spells CASSFGLAAYEQYF. The DNA of the CDR3 is TGCGCCAGCAGCTTCGGGCTAGCGGCCTACGAGCAGTACTTC.

The CDR3, as DNA: TGCGCCAGCAGCCCCGTGGGGGGGCTCCATGGCTACACCTTC. The encoded protein is CASSPVGGLHGYTF. The chain uses TRBV4-1 and TRBJ1-2; TRBD1 might be the D (6 bases). V was trimmed by 4 bases and J by 6 bases, leaving 15 bases between them. Germline values: CDR1 MGHRA, CDR2 YSYEKL. There are 14 residues in the CDR3.

The V call is TRBV19, the J call TRBJ2-1; tentative D call: TRBD1 (5 bases). The CDR3 consists of 13 residues. Germline V gives CDR1 LNHDA, CDR2 SQIVND (reference sequence). V lost 5 bases and J lost 8, with 13 bases in between. CDR3 sequence reads: CASSPYGAHEQFF. The CDR3 DNA reads TGTGCCAGTAGTCCCTATGGGGCTCATGAGCAGTTCTTC.

The J gene is TRBJ2-4, the V gene TRBV6-5; D might be TRBD1 (6 bases). Trimming took off 8 bases at V and 2 bases at J, with 10 bases between the two ends. Germline values: CDR1 MNHEY, CDR2 SVGAGI. The CDR3 covers 13 residues. CDR3 amino acids: CASGGPTKNIQYF. Here the CDR3 DNA reads TGTGCCAGCGGGGGCCCAACCAAAAACATTCAGTACTTC.

In this sample, this clone turned up once. This chain joins TRBV7-3 and TRBJ2-1; 10 bases are a match to TRBD1. The CDR3 extends over 15 amino acids. Trimming cost V 8 bases and J 6 bases; bases outside gene matches: 10. Germline assignment: CDR1 SGHTA and CDR2 FQGTGA. In nucleotides, the CDR3 is TGTGCCAGCCTACCTGACAGGGGGCGCGGCAATGAGCAGTTCTTC. Its translation: CASLPDRGRGNEQFF.

V usage is TRBV6-1 and J usage is TRBJ2-5; 9 positions agree with TRBD2. V shed 4 bases, J shed 4 bases, and the junction held 13 bases outside the gene matches. There are 17 residues in the CDR3. The germline V gene has CDR1 MNHNS and CDR2 SASEGT. CDR3 bases: TGTGCCAGCAGTGCCTTCCCAGGGCGGGGGGGAGGAGAGACCCAGTACTTC. The encoded protein is CASSAFPGRGGGETQYF.

The chain employs TRBV4-3 and TRBJ2-7; D is possibly TRBD2 (5 bases). The CDR3 has 16 amino acids. CDR1 and CDR2 (germline): LGHNA, YSLEER. V was trimmed by 0 bases and J by 3 bases, leaving 15 bases between them. The CDR3 DNA reads TGCGCCAGCAGCCAAGATGAGGGTAAAAGGAGCTACGAGCAGTACTTC. It specifies CASSQDEGKRSYEQYF.